The 2 T cell receptor beta chains listed next were all sequenced from one sample in a study of human versus mouse CDR3 diversity and MHC coevolution. Profiling relied on immunoSEQ multiplex PCR, and the TCRdb table lists in-frame clones only, not all of them. The table lists around 77,000 clones, about 90% of them singletons, with roughly 0.16% in the top ten. The sequenced sample was naive CD4+ T cells from blood. Stated subset: CD45RO-negative CD62L-positive naive CD4 T cells. These receptors were collected from a person aged 25 to 75 in good health.

The V gene is TRBV2, the J gene TRBJ1-2, with 8 bases fitting TRBD1. The CDR3 is 14 residues long. The germline V gene encodes CDR1 SNHLY and CDR2 FYNNEI. V was pared by 3 bases and J by 6 bases, with 6 bases of the junction left unmatched. The CDR3 DNA follows: TGTGCCAGCAGTGAGGGGACAGGCTCGGATGGCTACACCTTC. This gives the protein CASSEGTGSDGYTF.

The chain is built from TRBV5-1 and TRBJ2-5, with TRBD1 matching 8 bases. Per the germline V gene, CDR1 is SGHRS and CDR2 is YFSETQ. The CDR3 runs 14 residues. With V trimmed by 4 bases and J by 5 bases, 7 bases remained unmatched. CDR3 in amino acids: CASSLTGAGETQYF. In DNA form, the CDR3 reads TGCGCCAGCAGCCTGACAGGGGCAGGGGAGACCCAGTACTTC.